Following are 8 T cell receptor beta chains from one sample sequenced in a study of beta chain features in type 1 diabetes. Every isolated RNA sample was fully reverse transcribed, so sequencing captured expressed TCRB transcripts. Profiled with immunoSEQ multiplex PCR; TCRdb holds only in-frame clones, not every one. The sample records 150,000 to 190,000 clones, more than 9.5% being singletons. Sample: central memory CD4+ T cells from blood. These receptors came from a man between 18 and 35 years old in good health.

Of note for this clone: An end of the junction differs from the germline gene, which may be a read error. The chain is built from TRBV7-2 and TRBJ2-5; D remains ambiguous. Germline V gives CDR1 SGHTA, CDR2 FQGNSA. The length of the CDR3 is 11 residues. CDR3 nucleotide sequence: TGTGCCAGCAGCTTACAAGTGACCCAGTACTTC. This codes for CASSLQVTQYF.

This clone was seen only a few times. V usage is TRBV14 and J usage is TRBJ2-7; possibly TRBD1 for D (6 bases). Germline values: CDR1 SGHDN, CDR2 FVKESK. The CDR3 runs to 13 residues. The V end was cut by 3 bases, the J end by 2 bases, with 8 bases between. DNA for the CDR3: TGTGCCAGCAGCCAGAGACAGGCCTACGAGCAGTACTTC. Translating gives CASSQRQAYEQYF.

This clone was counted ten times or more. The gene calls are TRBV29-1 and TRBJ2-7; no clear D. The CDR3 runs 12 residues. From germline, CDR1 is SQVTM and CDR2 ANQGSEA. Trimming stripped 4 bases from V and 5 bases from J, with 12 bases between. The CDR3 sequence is CSVVGNYHEQYF. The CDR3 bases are TGCAGCGTTGTGGGGAATTACCACGAGCAGTACTTC.

CDR3 sequence reads: CRAGQLNTEAFF. The CDR3 bases are TGCAGGGCCGGGCAGTTGAACACTGAAGCTTTCTTT. J is TRBJ1-1 and V is TRBV29-1; no clear D gene. The length of the CDR3 is 12 residues. In germline, CDR1 is SQVTM, CDR2 ANQGSEA.

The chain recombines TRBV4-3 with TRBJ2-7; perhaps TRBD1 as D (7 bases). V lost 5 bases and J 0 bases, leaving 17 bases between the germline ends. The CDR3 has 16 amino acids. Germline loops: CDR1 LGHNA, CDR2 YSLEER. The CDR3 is CASSYAGQKPSYEQYF. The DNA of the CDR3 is TGCGCCAGCAGCTACGCGGGACAGAAGCCCTCCTACGAGCAGTACTTC.

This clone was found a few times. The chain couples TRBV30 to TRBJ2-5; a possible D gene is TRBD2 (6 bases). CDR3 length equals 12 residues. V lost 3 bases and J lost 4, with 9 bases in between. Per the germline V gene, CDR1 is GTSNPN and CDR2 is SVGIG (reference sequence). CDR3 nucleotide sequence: TGTGCCTGGAGGGCGGAGGGAGAGACCCAGTACTTC. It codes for CAWRAEGETQYF.

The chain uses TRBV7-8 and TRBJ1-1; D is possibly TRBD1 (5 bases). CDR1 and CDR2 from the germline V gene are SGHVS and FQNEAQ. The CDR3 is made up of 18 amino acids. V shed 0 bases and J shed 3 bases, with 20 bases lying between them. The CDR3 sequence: CASSLARWGRGKDTEAFF. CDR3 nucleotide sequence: TGTGCCAGCAGCTTAGCCCGCTGGGGGAGGGGTAAGGACACTGAAGCTTTCTTT.

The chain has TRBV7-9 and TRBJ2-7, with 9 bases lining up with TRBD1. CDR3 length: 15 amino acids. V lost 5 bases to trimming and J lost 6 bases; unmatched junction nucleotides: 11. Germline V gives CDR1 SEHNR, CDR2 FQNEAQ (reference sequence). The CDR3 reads CASSPTRDREGEQYF. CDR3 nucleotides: TGTGCCAGCAGCCCGACCCGGGACAGGGAAGGCGAGCAGTACTTC.